This T cell receptor beta chain derives from a study of shared clonotypes between healthy human individuals. Sequencing used immunoSEQ multiplex PCR; TCRdb keeps in-frame clones, though not all of them. The table has hundreds of thousands of clones, around 72% seen once; the top ten hold 1.7%. From germline, CDR1 is SGHTA and CDR2 FQGNSA. V was clipped by 5 bases and J by 1 base, with 12 bases between them. The CDR3 is 15 residues long. This clone was detected a few times. The sample has other DNA sequences that encode this CDR3 too. This clonotype was sampled from a woman under 40 in good health. The chain joins TRBV7-2 to TRBJ1-5, with no clear D. Sequencing input: memory CD4+ T cells sorted from blood. Subset defined: CD45RA-negative fraction. The CDR3 DNA follows: TGTGCCAGCAGCACAGACACCTTAAGCAATCAGCCCCAGCATTTT. It translates to CASSTDTLSNQPQHF.